What follows are 10 T cell receptor beta chains derived from one specimen sequenced in a study of B cell selection in AIRE deficiency. CD4+CD127+ cells were sorted as the conventional CD4 T cells. Sequencing was performed with immunoSEQ multiplex PCR; in TCRdb, only in-frame clones are kept and a portion is missing. This table holds some 24,000 clones, about 95% found once. The sequencing input was CD4+CD127+ conventional T cells sorted from PBMCs. The receptors were gathered from a human donor in good health.

The CDR3 nucleotides are TGTGCCAGCAGCTCCAGGGACATGAATCAGCCCCAGCATTTT. Amino acid sequence: CASSSRDMNQPQHF. The genes are TRBV6-6 and TRBJ1-5; the D gene is possibly TRBD1 (6 bases). The germline V gene has CDR1 MNHNY and CDR2 SVGAGI (reference sequence). V shed 6 bases and J shed 4 bases, with 13 bases lying between them. CDR3 length: 14 residues.

The V gene is TRBV5-1, the J gene TRBJ2-1, with 14 bases fitting TRBD2. Germline V gene sequence: CDR1 SGHRS, CDR2 YFSETQ. The CDR3 runs to 16 residues. Unmatched junction bases numbered 6, after V lost 4 bases and J lost 6 bases. The CDR3 DNA sequence: TGCGCCAGCAGCAGAGCCGGGACTAGCGGGAGCAATGAGCAGTTCTTC. It yields the protein CASSRAGTSGSNEQFF.

This rearrangement joins TRBV7-8 to TRBJ1-6; a possible D gene is TRBD1 (5 bases). Trimming stripped 4 bases from V and 10 bases from J, with 11 bases between. Germline CDR1 is SGHVS and CDR2 is FQNEAQ. The CDR3 is 13 amino acids. The CDR3 loop is CASSSVDSSPLHF. The CDR3 nucleotides are TGTGCCAGCAGCTCTGTAGACAGCTCACCCCTCCACTTT.

CDR3 sequence: CASSFGGVGREVYNEQFF. CDR3 DNA sequence: TGTGCCAGCAGTTTCGGGGGTGTGGGGCGGGAGGTCTACAATGAGCAGTTCTTC. The V gene is TRBV28, the J gene TRBJ2-1, with 8 nucleotides matching TRBD2. The length of the CDR3 is 18 residues. The germline gives CDR1 MDHEN, CDR2 SYDVKM. V lost 3 bases to trimming and J lost 3 bases; unmatched junction nucleotides: 13. The entire variable domain, with the rest obtained from reference TRBV28 and TRBJ2-1, is as follows: DVKVTQSSRYLVKRTGEKVFLECVQDMDHENMFWYRQDPGLGLRLIYFSYDVKMKEKGDIPEGYSVSREKKERFSLILESASTNQTSMYLCASSFGGVGREVYNEQFFGPGTRLTVL.

The chain has TRBV18 and TRBJ2-7; a weak D match, TRBD1 (6 bases). The V gene's germline CDR1 is KGHSH and CDR2 LQKENI. V shed 3 bases and J shed 3 bases, with 21 bases lying between them. The CDR3 is 17 amino acids. This CDR3 is CASSPTAPGTSLYEQYF. For the CDR3, the DNA is TGTGCCAGCTCACCGACGGCTCCCGGGACAAGCCTCTACGAGCAGTACTTC.

V and J are TRBV5-1 and TRBJ2-1; 8 bases fit TRBD2. Germline CDR1 SGHRS, CDR2 YFSETQ. V shed 4 bases and J 0 bases; nucleotides not matched to a gene: 3. The CDR3 runs to 15 residues. The CDR3 nucleotides are TGCGCCAGCAGCCCTAGCGGGCTCTCCTACAATGAGCAGTTCTTC. Its translation is CASSPSGLSYNEQFF. Full variable domain (outside the CDR3, taken from reference TRBV5-1 and TRBJ2-1): KAGVTQTPRYLIKTRGQQVTLSCSPISGHRSVSWYQQTPGQGLQFLFEYFSETQRNKGNFPGRFSGRQFSNSRSEMNVSTLELGDSALYLCASSPSGLSYNEQFFGPGTRLTVL.

The chain uses TRBV20-1 and TRBJ2-3; 9 bases match TRBD1. CDR1 and CDR2 (germline): DFQATT, SNEGSKA (reference sequence). The length of the CDR3 is 11 residues. V was clipped by 5 bases and J by 6 bases; unmatched bases: 0. The CDR3 spells CSADRGDTQYF. CDR3 nucleotides: TGCAGTGCTGACAGGGGGGATACGCAGTATTTT.

The V and J genes are TRBV20-1 and TRBJ1-5; D may be TRBD1 (5 bases). Trimming shortened V by 3 bases and J by 11 bases, and 11 bases separated the two germline ends. CDR1 and CDR2 from the germline V gene are DFQATT and SNEGSKA (reference sequence). CDR3 length: 11 residues. This chain's CDR3 is CSASMGGTQHF. For the CDR3, the DNA is TGCAGTGCTAGTATGGGGGGGACCCAGCATTTT.

The genes are TRBV2 and TRBJ1-1, with TRBD1 matching over 7 bases. Trimming at V came to 9 bases and at J to 8 bases, leaving 12 bases not matched to a gene. The CDR3 spans 13 residues. CDR1 is SNHLY, CDR2 FYNNEI, per germline. The CDR3 region is CASSNLDREEAFF. CDR3 DNA: TGTGCCAGTTCGAATCTTGACAGGGAGGAAGCTTTCTTT.

The chain recombines TRBV28 with TRBJ2-5; 9 nucleotides match TRBD1. This CDR3 has 15 residues. Germline CDR1 and CDR2: MDHEN and SYDVKM. V was clipped by 5 bases and J by 2 bases; unmatched bases: 6. CDR3 DNA: TGTGCCAGCAGTAACCTGGGACAGGGACAAGAGACCCAGTACTTC. Amino acid sequence: CASSNLGQGQETQYF. Drawing the rest from reference TRBV28 and TRBJ2-5, the complete variable domain is DVKVTQSSRYLVKRTGEKVFLECVQDMDHENMFWYRQDPGLGLRLIYFSYDVKMKEKGDIPEGYSVSREKKERFSLILESASTNQTSMYLCASSNLGQGQETQYFGPGTRLLVL.